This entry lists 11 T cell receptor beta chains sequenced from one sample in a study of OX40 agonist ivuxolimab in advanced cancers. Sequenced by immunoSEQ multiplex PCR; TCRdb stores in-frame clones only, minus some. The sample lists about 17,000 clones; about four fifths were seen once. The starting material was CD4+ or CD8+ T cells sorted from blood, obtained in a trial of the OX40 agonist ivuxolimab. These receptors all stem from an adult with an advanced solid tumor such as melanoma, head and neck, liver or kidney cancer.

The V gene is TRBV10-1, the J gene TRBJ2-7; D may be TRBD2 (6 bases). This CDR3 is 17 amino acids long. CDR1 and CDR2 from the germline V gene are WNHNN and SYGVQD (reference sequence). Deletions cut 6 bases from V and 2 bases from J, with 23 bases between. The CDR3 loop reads CASSAPDSGEGPYEQYF. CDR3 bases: TGCGCCAGCAGCGCCCCCGATTCGGGAGAGGGTCCCTACGAGCAGTACTTC.

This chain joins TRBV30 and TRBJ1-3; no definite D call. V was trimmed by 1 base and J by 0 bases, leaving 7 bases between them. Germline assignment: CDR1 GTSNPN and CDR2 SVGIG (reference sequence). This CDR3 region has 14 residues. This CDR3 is CAWSETFSGNTIYF. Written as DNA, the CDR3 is TGTGCCTGGAGTGAAACATTCTCTGGAAACACCATATATTTT.

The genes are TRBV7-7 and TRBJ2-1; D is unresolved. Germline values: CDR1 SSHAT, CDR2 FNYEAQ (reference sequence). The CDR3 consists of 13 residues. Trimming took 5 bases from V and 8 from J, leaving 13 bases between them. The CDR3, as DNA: TGTGCCAGCAGCCCAAAAATATACTATGAGCAGTTCTTC. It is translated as CASSPKIYYEQFF.

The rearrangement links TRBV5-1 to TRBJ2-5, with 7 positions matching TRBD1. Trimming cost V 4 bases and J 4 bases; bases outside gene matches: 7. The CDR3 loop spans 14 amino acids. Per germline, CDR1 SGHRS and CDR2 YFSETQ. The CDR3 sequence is CASSADRVRETQYF. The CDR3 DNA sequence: TGCGCCAGCAGCGCCGACAGGGTGCGAGAGACCCAGTACTTC.

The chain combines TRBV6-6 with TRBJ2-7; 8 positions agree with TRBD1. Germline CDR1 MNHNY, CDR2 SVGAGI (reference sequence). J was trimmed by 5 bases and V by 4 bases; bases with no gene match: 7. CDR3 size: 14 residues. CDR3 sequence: CASSSGQGSHEQYF. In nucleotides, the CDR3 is TGTGCCAGCAGTTCAGGACAGGGTTCCCACGAGCAGTACTTC.

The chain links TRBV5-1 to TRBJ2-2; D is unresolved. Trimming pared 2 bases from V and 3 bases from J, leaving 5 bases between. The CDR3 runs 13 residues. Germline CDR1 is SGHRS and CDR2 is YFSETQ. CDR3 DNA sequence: TGCGCCAGCAGCTTAGCTGACACCGGGGAGCTGTTTTTT. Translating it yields CASSLADTGELFF.

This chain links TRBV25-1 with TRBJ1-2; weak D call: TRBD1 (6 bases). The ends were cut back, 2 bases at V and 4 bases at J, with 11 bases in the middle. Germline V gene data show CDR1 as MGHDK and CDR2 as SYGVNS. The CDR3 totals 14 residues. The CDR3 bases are TGTGCCAGCAGTGAAATGGGGGGCGGCTATGGCTACACCTTC. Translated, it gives CASSEMGGGYGYTF.

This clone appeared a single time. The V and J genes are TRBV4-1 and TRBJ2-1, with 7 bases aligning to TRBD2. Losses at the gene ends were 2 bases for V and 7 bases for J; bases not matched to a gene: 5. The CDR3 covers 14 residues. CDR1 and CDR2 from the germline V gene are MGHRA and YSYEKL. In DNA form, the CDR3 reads TGCGCCAGCAGCCAACCGACTAGCAGGAATGAGCAGTTCTTC. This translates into CASSQPTSRNEQFF.

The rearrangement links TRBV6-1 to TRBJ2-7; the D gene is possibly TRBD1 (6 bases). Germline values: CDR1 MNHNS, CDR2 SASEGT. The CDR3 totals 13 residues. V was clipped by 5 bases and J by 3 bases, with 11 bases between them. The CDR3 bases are TGTGCCAGCAGTTCAGGGGTACGCTACGAGCAGTACTTC. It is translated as CASSSGVRYEQYF.

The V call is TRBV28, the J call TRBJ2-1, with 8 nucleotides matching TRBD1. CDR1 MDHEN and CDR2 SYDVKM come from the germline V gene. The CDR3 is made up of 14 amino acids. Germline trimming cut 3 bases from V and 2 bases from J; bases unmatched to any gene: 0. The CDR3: CASSLTGAYNEQFF. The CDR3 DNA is TGTGCCAGCAGTTTGACAGGGGCCTACAATGAGCAGTTCTTC.

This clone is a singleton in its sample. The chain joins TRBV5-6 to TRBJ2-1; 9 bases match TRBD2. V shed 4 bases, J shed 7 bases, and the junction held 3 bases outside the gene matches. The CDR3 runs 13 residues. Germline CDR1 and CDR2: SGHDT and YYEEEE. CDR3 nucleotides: TGTGCCAGCAGCGGGGGACTAGCTAATGAGCAGTTCTTC. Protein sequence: CASSGGLANEQFF.